Following are 7 T cell receptor beta chains from one sample sequenced in a study of T cell repertoires in cytomegalovirus infection. TCRdb fed the reads into MiXCR, producing one record per CDR3 protein. The profile shows approximately 400,000 distinct CDR3 sequences, about 33% of them singletons. Sequences were obtained from PBMCs. These receptors came from a human donor in good health (CMV status not recorded). Some clones in this sample may be carry-over from other donors' samples.

The rearrangement joins TRBV18 to TRBJ2-3, with D uncertain. The CDR3 consists of 12 residues. Germline values: CDR1 KGHSH, CDR2 LQKENI. Trimming took off 3 bases at V and 4 bases at J, with 5 bases between the two ends. The CDR3 loop reads CASSPESDTQYF. The CDR3 DNA reads as TGTGCCAGCTCACCGGAATCAGATACGCAGTATTTT.

A remark on this clonotype: A much larger clone differs from this one at a single base, so this may be a read error. Lacking the conserved final phenylalanine or tryptophan, this CDR3 likely reflects a read error. This chain uses TRBV7-2 with TRBJ2-7; weak D call: TRBD1 (6 bases). The V and J ends lost 6 bases and 2 bases respectively, with 14 bases between them. CDR1 and CDR2 from the germline V gene are SGHTA and FQGNSA. The CDR3 length is 14 residues. CDR3 amino acids: CASRVGDKAYEQYL. CDR3 nucleotides: TGTGCCAGCAGGGTCGGGGACAAAGCCTACGAGCAGTACTTA.

This clonotype has a count of ten or more. The V and J genes are TRBV7-9 and TRBJ2-1; D may be TRBD1 (5 bases). Trimming took 5 bases from V and 10 from J, leaving 9 bases between them. This CDR3 comprises 11 residues. Germline V gene lookup returns CDR1 SEHNR and CDR2 FQNEAQ (reference sequence). This CDR3 reads CASSRQKEQFF. CDR3 coding DNA: TGTGCCAGCAGCCGACAGAAGGAGCAGTTCTTC.

The sample holds a few counts of this clonotype. V and J are TRBV6-2 or TRBV6-3 and TRBJ2-2; a possible D gene is TRBD2 (6 bases). This CDR3 is 16 amino acids long. Trimming shortened V by 7 bases and J by 4 bases, and 19 bases separated the two germline ends. Germline V gene sequence: CDR1 MNHEY, CDR2 SVGEGT. The CDR3 spells CASNSPTGTVTGELFF. The CDR3 DNA is TGTGCCAGCAACTCCCCGACCGGGACTGTCACCGGGGAGCTGTTTTTT.

The table lists this clonotype with a few counts. The gene calls are TRBV6-1 and TRBJ1-1; no definite D call. The germline gives CDR1 MNHNS, CDR2 SASEGT. The CDR3 runs 9 residues. The V end lost 11 bases, the J end lost 10 bases, and 11 bases lay between the germline ends. CDR3 bases: TGTGCCGTAAAGCCTTCAGCTTTCTTT. Amino acids: CAVKPSAFF.

This rearrangement joins TRBV12-3 or TRBV12-4 to TRBJ2-5; 9 bases are shared with TRBD2. The CDR3 runs to 14 residues. V dropped 5 bases and J dropped 4; count of bases not matched to a gene: 5. The CDR3 spells CASSTAGGRETQYF. The DNA for the CDR3 is TGTGCCAGCAGTACCGCGGGGGGGAGAGAGACCCAGTACTTC.

This clonotype was seen a few times. The chain combines TRBV19 with TRBJ1-2, with D tentatively TRBD1 (5 bases). Germline loops: CDR1 LNHDA, CDR2 SQIVND (reference sequence). Trimming left V 10 bases short and J 4 bases short, with 22 bases between. CDR3 length: 15 amino acids. The CDR3 spells CATKNLGAVGYGYTF. CDR3 bases: TGTGCCACTAAAAACCTTGGGGCGGTGGGCTATGGCTACACCTTC. Using reference TRBV19 and TRBJ1-2 for the parts outside the CDR3, the full variable domain is DGGITQSPKYLFRKEGQNVTLSCEQNLNHDAMYWYRQDPGQGLRLIYYSQIVNDFQKGDIAEGYSVSREKKESFPLTVTSAQKNPTAFYLCATKNLGAVGYGYTFGSGTRLTVV.